These 8 T cell receptor beta chains were sequenced from one sample in a study of cytotoxic CD8 clonotypes in ibrutinib-treated CLL. The assay was immunoSEQ multiplex PCR, and TCRdb's table has in-frame clones only and misses some. The sample shows fewer than 40,000 clones, 68% of them seen only once. The sample here was PBMCs, taken at disease progression, from a patient treated with ibrutinib. The source is a human donor with chronic lymphocytic leukemia.

The chain couples TRBV5-1 to TRBJ2-5; 10 positions match TRBD1. V lost 0 bases and J lost 5; bases outside the gene matches: 7. The CDR3 consists of 16 residues. Looked up from germline, CDR1 is SGHRS and CDR2 is YFSETQ. This chain's CDR3 is CASSLGATGGRETQYF. The DNA for the CDR3 is TGCGCCAGCAGCTTGGGGGCGACAGGGGGCAGGGAGACCCAGTACTTC.

The chain recombines TRBV19 with TRBJ2-7; D is uncertain. CDR1 and CDR2 from the germline V gene are LNHDA and SQIVND (reference sequence). V was shortened by 5 bases and J by 0 bases, with 8 bases between the two germline ends. The CDR3 is 13 amino acids. The DNA for the CDR3 is TGTGCCAGTAGTGGAGCCGGCTCCTACGAGCAGTACTTC. This codes for CASSGAGSYEQYF.

This clone was detected only a few times. The J gene is TRBJ2-7, the V gene TRBV2, with D possibly TRBD2 on 6 matching bases. Looked up from germline, CDR1 is SNHLY and CDR2 is FYNNEI. The CDR3 contains 15 residues. Trimming cost V 4 bases and J 2 bases, with 15 bases left between them. CDR3: CASSGVGGLTYEQYF. In DNA form, the CDR3 reads TGTGCCAGCAGTGGGGTGGGAGGATTGACCTACGAGCAGTACTTC.

This clone was counted a single time. The gene calls are TRBV5-4 and TRBJ1-2; a weak D match, TRBD1 (5 bases). V lost 4 bases and J lost 2, with 12 bases in between. The CDR3 covers 14 residues. Germline CDR1 is SGHNT and CDR2 is YYREEE (reference sequence). This CDR3 reads CASSGKDKNYGYTF. CDR3 nucleotide sequence: TGTGCCAGCAGCGGAAAGGACAAAAACTATGGCTACACCTTC.

The chain joins TRBV7-8 to TRBJ2-5, with 7 bases fitting TRBD2. Unmatched junction bases numbered 4, after V lost 1 base and J lost 5 bases. Germline CDR1 is SGHVS and CDR2 is FQNEAQ. This CDR3 has 14 amino acids. DNA for the CDR3: TGTGCCAGCAGCTTAGGACTAGCTGAGGAGACCCAGTACTTC. Amino acids: CASSLGLAEETQYF.

The genes are TRBV23-1 and TRBJ1-1; weak D call: TRBD1 (6 bases). TRBV23-1 is sorted into the ORF group, with uncertain function. Trimming took off 2 bases at V and 2 bases at J, with 27 bases between the two ends. The CDR3 runs 20 residues. Here the CDR3 reads CASSQNPPKTGRLGNTEAFF. The CDR3 DNA is TGCGCCAGCAGTCAAAATCCCCCTAAGACAGGTCGTTTAGGTAACACTGAAGCTTTCTTT.

This clone was observed a handful of times. The genes are TRBV28 and TRBJ2-4; TRBD2 aligns across 10 bases. The trim removed 3 bases at V and 2 bases at J, leaving 7 bases unmatched. Germline V CDR1 and CDR2: MDHEN, SYDVKM. This CDR3 comprises 17 residues. The CDR3 DNA reads TGTGCCAGCAGTTTTAAAGCGGGAGGGCCGACCAAAAACATTCAGTACTTC. Protein sequence: CASSFKAGGPTKNIQYF.

This clone was counted only a few times. The gene calls are TRBV19 and TRBJ1-5; 8 nucleotides align to TRBD1. Trimming at V came to 8 bases and at J to 7 bases, leaving 10 bases not matched to a gene. CDR1 is LNHDA, CDR2 SQIVND, per germline (reference sequence). The CDR3 has 14 amino acids. The CDR3 DNA follows: TGTGCCAGTGCCGGACAGGGAGGTCACCAGCCCCAGCATTTT. Translating it yields CASAGQGGHQPQHF. Looking up the rest from reference TRBV19 and TRBJ1-5 gives the full variable domain: DGGITQSPKYLFRKEGQNVTLSCEQNLNHDAMYWYRQDPGQGLRLIYYSQIVNDFQKGDIAEGYSVSREKKESFPLTVTSAQKNPTAFYLCASAGQGGHQPQHFGDGTRLSIL.